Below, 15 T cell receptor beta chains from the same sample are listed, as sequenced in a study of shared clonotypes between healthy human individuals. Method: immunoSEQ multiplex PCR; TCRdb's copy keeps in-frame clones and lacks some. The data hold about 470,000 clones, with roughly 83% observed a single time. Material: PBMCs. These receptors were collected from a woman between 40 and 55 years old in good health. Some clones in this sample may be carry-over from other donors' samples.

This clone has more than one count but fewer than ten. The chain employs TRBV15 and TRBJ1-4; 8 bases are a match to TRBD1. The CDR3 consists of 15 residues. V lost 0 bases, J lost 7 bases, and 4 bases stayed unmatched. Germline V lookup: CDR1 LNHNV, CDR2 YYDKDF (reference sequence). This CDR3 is CATSRDQGASEKLFF. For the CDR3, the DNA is TGTGCCACCAGCAGAGATCAGGGGGCAAGTGAAAAACTGTTTTTT.

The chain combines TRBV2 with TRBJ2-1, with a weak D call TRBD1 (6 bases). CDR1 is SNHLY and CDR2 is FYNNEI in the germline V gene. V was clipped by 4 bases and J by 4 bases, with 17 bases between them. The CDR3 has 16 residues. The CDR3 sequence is CASSGPGHPSYNEQFF. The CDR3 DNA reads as TGTGCCAGCAGTGGGCCGGGACACCCTTCGTACAATGAGCAGTTCTTC.

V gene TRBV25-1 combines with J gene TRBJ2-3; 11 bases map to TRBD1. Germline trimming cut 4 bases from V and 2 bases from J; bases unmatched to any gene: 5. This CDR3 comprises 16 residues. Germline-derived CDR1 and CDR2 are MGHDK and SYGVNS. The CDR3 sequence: CASSGWTGGVTDTQYF. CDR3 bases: TGTGCCAGCAGTGGCTGGACAGGGGGCGTCACAGATACGCAGTATTTT.

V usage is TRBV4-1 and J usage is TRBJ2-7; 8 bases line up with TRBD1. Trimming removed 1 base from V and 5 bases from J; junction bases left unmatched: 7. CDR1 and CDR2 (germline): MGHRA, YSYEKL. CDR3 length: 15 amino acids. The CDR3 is CASSQVPGGFDEQYF. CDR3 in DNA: TGCGCCAGCAGCCAAGTGCCAGGGGGCTTCGACGAGCAGTACTTC.

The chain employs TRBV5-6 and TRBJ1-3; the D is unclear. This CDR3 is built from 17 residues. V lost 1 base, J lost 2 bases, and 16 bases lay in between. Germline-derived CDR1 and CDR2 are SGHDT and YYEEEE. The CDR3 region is CASSLTVSRPAGNTIYF. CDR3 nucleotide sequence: TGTGCCAGCAGCTTGACGGTCAGCAGGCCCGCTGGAAACACCATATATTTT.

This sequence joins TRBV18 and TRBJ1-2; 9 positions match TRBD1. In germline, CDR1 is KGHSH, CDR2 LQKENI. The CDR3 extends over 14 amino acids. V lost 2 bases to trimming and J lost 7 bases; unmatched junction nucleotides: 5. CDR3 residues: CASSPDTGGFGYTF. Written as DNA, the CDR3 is TGTGCCAGCTCACCAGATACAGGGGGCTTTGGCTACACCTTC.

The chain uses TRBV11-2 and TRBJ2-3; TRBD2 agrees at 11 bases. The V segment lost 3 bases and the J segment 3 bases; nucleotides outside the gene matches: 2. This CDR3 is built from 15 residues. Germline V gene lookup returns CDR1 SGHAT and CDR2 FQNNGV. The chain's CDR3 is CASSFSGRGTDTQYF. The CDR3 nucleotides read TGTGCCAGCAGCTTTAGCGGGAGGGGGACAGATACGCAGTATTTT.

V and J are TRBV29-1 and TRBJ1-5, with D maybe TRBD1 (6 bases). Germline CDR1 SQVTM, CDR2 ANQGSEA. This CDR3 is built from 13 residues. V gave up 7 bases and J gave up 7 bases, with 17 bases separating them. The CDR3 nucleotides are TGCAGCGCTGGTGGGGGCAGTAACCAGCCCCAGCATTTT. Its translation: CSAGGGSNQPQHF. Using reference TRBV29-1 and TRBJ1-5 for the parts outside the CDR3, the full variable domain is SAVISQKPSRDICQRGTSLTIQCQVDSQVTMMFWYRQQPGQSLTLIATANQGSEATYESGFVIDKFPISRPNLTFSTLTVSNMSPEDSSIYLCSAGGGSNQPQHFGDGTRLSIL.

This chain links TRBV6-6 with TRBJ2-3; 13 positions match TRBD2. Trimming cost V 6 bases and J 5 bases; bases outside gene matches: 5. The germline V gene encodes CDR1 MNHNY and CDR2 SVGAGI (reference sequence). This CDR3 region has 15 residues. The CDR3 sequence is CASSSLAGGVDTQYF. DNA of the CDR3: TGTGCCAGCAGCTCACTAGCGGGAGGGGTAGATACGCAGTATTTT.

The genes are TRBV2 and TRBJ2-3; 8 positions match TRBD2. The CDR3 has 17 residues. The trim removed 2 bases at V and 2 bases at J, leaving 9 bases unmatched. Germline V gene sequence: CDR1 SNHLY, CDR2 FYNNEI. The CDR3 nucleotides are TGTGCCAGCAGTGAACTCTCCGCGGGAGGCCTCACAGATACGCAGTATTTT. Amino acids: CASSELSAGGLTDTQYF.

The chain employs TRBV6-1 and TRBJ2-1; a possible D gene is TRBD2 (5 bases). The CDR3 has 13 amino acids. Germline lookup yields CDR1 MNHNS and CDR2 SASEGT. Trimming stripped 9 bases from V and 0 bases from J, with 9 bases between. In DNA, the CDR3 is TGTGCCAGTGGACTGAGCTCCTACAATGAGCAGTTCTTC. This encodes CASGLSSYNEQFF.

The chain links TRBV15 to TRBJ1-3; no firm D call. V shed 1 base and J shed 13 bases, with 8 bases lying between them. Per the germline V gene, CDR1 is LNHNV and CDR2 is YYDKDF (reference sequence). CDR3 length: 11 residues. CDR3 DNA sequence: TGTGCCACCAGCAGAGGATCAAATATATATTTT. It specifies CATSRGSNIYF.

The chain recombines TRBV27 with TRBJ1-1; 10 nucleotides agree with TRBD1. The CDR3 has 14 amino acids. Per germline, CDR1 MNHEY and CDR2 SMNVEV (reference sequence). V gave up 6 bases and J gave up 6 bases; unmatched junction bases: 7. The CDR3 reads CASRSGQGVAEAFF. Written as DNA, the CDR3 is TGTGCCAGCAGATCCGGACAGGGGGTCGCTGAAGCTTTCTTT.

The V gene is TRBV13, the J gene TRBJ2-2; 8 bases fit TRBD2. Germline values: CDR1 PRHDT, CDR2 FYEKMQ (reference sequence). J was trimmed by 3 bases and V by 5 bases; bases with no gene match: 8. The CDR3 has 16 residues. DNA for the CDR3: TGTGCCAGCAGCCCGGCGGGGGGCGCGGACACCGGGGAGCTGTTTTTT. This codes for CASSPAGGADTGELFF.

The CDR3 loop is CASRVGRGSYEQYF. The CDR3 DNA follows: TGTGCCAGCAGAGTTGGGCGGGGTTCCTACGAGCAGTACTTC. This chain connects TRBV6-5 to TRBJ2-7; tentative D call: TRBD2 (6 bases). V lost 6 bases, J lost 1 base, and 13 bases lay in between. CDR3 length: 14 residues. Germline V gives CDR1 MNHEY, CDR2 SVGAGI.